Each of the 4 T cell receptor beta chains below was sequenced from the same sample in a study of beta chain features in type 1 diabetes. Investigators reverse transcribed all isolated RNA, so they sequenced expressed TCRB transcripts. Method: immunoSEQ multiplex PCR; TCRdb's copy keeps in-frame clones and lacks some. The sample has approximately 170,000 clones, approximately 8% seen once; the top ten hold approximately 0.5%. Study findings and constraints: Among patients with Type 1 diabetes, TCRB CDR3s were moderately but significantly shorter in every one of the four CD4+ subsets.

What these receptors recognize is not known. Sequencing was performed on central memory CD4+ T cells from blood. The receptors shown here come from a man younger than 35 with type 1 diabetes.

This clone was picked up a small number of times. The CDR3 sequence is CASRGSGGVGELFF. Written as DNA, the CDR3 is TGTGCCAGCAGGGGAAGCGGGGGAGTCGGGGAGCTGTTTTTT. The chain recombines TRBV7-2 with TRBJ2-2, with 8 bases fitting TRBD2. Looked up from germline, CDR1 is SGHTA and CDR2 is FQGNSA. CDR3 length: 14 amino acids. Trimming at V came to 6 bases and at J to 7 bases, leaving 7 bases not matched to a gene.

This clone was counted at least ten times. The chain uses TRBV28 and TRBJ2-1; 12 bases are shared with TRBD2. Trimming took 5 bases from V and 7 from J; bases not matched to a gene: 6. The germline V gene has CDR1 MDHEN and CDR2 SYDVKM. The CDR3 covers 15 residues. CDR3 amino acids: CASSVTSGGPNEQFF. Written as DNA, the CDR3 is TGTGCCAGCAGTGTGACTAGCGGGGGCCCAAATGAGCAGTTCTTC.

Only one count was recorded for this clone. The chain is built from TRBV5-6 and TRBJ1-4, with D possibly TRBD1 on 6 matching bases. The V end was cut by 4 bases, the J end by 6 bases, with 16 bases between. The CDR3 totals 15 residues. Germline V gene lookup returns CDR1 SGHDT and CDR2 YYEEEE. The chain's CDR3 is CASSHQGIQDEKLFF. The CDR3 bases are TGTGCCAGCAGCCACCAGGGGATTCAGGATGAAAAACTGTTTTTT.

The chain joins TRBV11-2 to TRBJ2-3, with 12 bases that match TRBD2. V shed 3 bases and J 2 bases; nucleotides not matched to a gene: 3. The CDR3 has 16 residues. Looked up from germline, CDR1 is SGHAT and CDR2 is FQNNGV. This chain's CDR3 is CASSFGLAGPTDTQYF. As DNA, the CDR3 is TGTGCCAGCAGCTTCGGACTAGCGGGGCCCACAGATACGCAGTATTTT.